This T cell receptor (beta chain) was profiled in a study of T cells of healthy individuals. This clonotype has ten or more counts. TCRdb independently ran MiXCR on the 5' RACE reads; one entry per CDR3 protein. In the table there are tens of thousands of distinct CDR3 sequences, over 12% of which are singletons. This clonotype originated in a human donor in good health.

Here the CDR3 reads CATSRPRDSGGRAFF. CDR3 nucleotides: TGTGCCACCAGCCGTCCCAGGGACAGTGGCGGTAGGGCTTTCTTT. The rearrangement uses TRBV15 and TRBJ1-1, with TRBD1 matching over 7 bases. In germline, CDR1 is LNHNV, CDR2 YYDKDF (reference sequence). This CDR3 region has 15 residues. V dropped 5 bases and J dropped 11; count of bases not matched to a gene: 17.